The T cell receptor (beta chain) described here comes from a study of shared clonotypes between healthy human individuals. Profiling relied on immunoSEQ multiplex PCR, and the TCRdb table lists in-frame clones only, not all of them. The sample lists 2 million to 2.5 million clones, 85% to 95% seen once, with approximately 0.13% in the top ten. Trimming removed 5 bases from V and 3 bases from J; junction bases left unmatched: 2. The CDR3 covers 12 residues. The germline CDR1 and CDR2 sequences are GTSNPN and SVGIG (reference sequence). Sequencing was done on a sample of naive CD4+ T cells sorted from blood. Subset of the sample: CD45RA+ positively selected. The J gene is TRBJ2-5, the V gene TRBV30, with 8 bases that match TRBD1. The sequence was obtained from a man younger than 35 in good health. Here the CDR3 DNA reads TGTGCCTGGTCACAGGGGGAAGAGACCCAGTACTTC. Translating it yields CAWSQGEETQYF.